A single sample gave rise to the 17 T cell receptor beta chains below, sequenced in a study of human T cells and chemical hapten exposure. The time point here: patch test 3, about 24 weeks after DPC sensitization. The sample's treatment: therapeutic diphenylcyclopropenone sensitization with weekly scalp DPC. TCRdb fed the RACE reads into MiXCR, producing one record per CDR3 protein. The data contain 100,000 to 120,000 distinct CDR3 sequences, 30% to 35% of them singletons. Sequences were derived from whole blood, sampled in connection with sensitization to the hapten diphenylcyclopropenone (DPC). These receptors came from a man aged 35 to 55 with alopecia areata. Some clones in this sample may be carry-over from other donors' samples.

The CDR3 protein is CSGNDGNYGYTF. Written as DNA, the CDR3 is TGCAGCGGGAACGACGGAAACTATGGCTACACCTTC. The rearrangement links TRBV29-1 to TRBJ1-2; no clear D. There are 12 residues in the CDR3. Per germline, CDR1 SQVTM and CDR2 ANQGSEA. V was clipped by 7 bases and J by 2 bases, with 11 bases between them.

The chain combines TRBV5-1 with TRBJ2-4, with 7 bases identical to TRBD1. CDR1 and CDR2 from the germline V gene are SGHRS and YFSETQ. The CDR3 runs 14 residues. V shed 3 bases and J 8 bases; nucleotides not matched to a gene: 8. In nucleotides, the CDR3 is TGCGCCAGCAGCTCATCCGGGACAGAGGACATTCAGTACTTC. The encoded protein is CASSSSGTEDIQYF.

This clonotype occurred a few times. The chain is built from TRBV29-1 and TRBJ2-3; D gene unclear. This CDR3 region has 14 residues. V lost 8 bases, J lost 6 bases, and 21 bases lay in between. The germline V gene has CDR1 SQVTM and CDR2 ANQGSEA. The CDR3 loop reads CSSYHWGRADTQYF. The CDR3 region has the DNA TGCAGCTCCTACCATTGGGGAAGGGCGGATACGCAGTATTTT.

In its sample, this clonotype was seen a few times. The J gene is TRBJ2-7, the V gene TRBV4-1; D could derive from TRBD1 or TRBD2 (5 bases each). The CDR3 spans 13 residues. Trimming shortened V by 5 bases and J by 4 bases, and 12 bases separated the two germline ends. Germline loops: CDR1 MGHRA, CDR2 YSYEKL. DNA for the CDR3: TGCGCCAGCAGCATTTCCGAGGGGTACGAGCAGTACGTC. Amino acids: CASSISEGYEQYV.

At least ten counts were recorded for this clonotype. This chain connects TRBV3-1 to TRBJ2-7; D gene uncertain. The CDR3 is 13 residues long. Germline CDR1 LGHDT, CDR2 YNNKEL (reference sequence). With 2 bases removed from V and 6 bases from J, the gap between germline ends came to 11 bases. The CDR3 spells CASSQTPSSEQYV. The DNA of the CDR3 is TGTGCCAGCAGCCAAACCCCTTCGAGCGAGCAGTACGTC.

The chain has TRBV7-2 and TRBJ1-1; 11 bases map to TRBD1. The CDR3 length is 14 residues. Germline CDR1 reads SGHTA; CDR2 reads FQGNSA. The J segment lost 6 bases and the V segment lost 5 bases, leaving 5 bases of the junction unmatched. In DNA form, the CDR3 reads TGTGCCAGCAGCAGGGACAGGGGGTTTGCTGAAGCTTTCTTT. It is translated as CASSRDRGFAEAFF.

This clonotype was detected only a few times. V usage is TRBV5-1 and J usage is TRBJ2-2; TRBD2 aligns across 8 bases. V lost 4 bases and J lost 4; bases outside the gene matches: 6. Germline CDR1 is SGHRS and CDR2 is YFSETQ. The CDR3 is made up of 15 amino acids. For the CDR3, the DNA is TGCGCCAGCAGCCAAACGACTAGCGCCACCGGGGAGCTGTTTTTT. It specifies CASSQTTSATGELFF.

V usage is TRBV4-3 and J usage is TRBJ2-1, with 8 positions matching TRBD2. Looked up from germline, CDR1 is LGHNA and CDR2 is YSLEER. The CDR3 is made up of 15 amino acids. The junction had 6 bases not matched to a gene; V was cut back by 0 bases and J by 8 bases. CDR3 coding DNA: TGCGCCAGCAGCCAAGATTTACGGGGGGGATATGAGCAGTTCTTC. Translated: CASSQDLRGGYEQFF.

In this sample, this clonotype turned up once. J is TRBJ2-3 and V is TRBV12-3 or TRBV12-4; D not resolved. Between the trimmed V and J ends, which lost 6 bases and 2 bases, there was a span of 9 bases. The CDR3 totals 13 residues. DNA for the CDR3: TGTGCCAGCAGAGGTCAATACACAGATACGCAGTATTTT. Translating gives CASRGQYTDTQYF.

This clonotype has only a few counts. The V gene is TRBV20-1, the J gene TRBJ2-1; 10 positions agree with TRBD2. Germline loops: CDR1 DFQATT, CDR2 SNEGSKA (reference sequence). The V and J ends lost 1 base and 9 bases, in that order; junction bases with no gene match: 12. The CDR3 contains 16 residues. The CDR3 sequence: CSARAGASGRAGEQFF. The CDR3 DNA reads TGCAGTGCTAGAGCGGGCGCCAGCGGGAGGGCCGGTGAGCAGTTCTTC.

This clonotype was seen a single time. V gene TRBV12-3 or TRBV12-4 combines with J gene TRBJ1-1, with 8 bases identical to TRBD1. This CDR3 comprises 15 residues. J gave up 1 base and V 3 bases, and 4 bases lay outside the gene matches. DNA of the CDR3: TGTGCCAGCAGTTTCTCCGGGACAGGGAACACTGAAGCTTTCTTT. Protein sequence: CASSFSGTGNTEAFF.

The chain recombines TRBV7-2 with TRBJ2-7; D ambiguous. V lost 1 base to trimming and J lost 4 bases, with 11 bases between them. The germline V gene encodes CDR1 SGHTA and CDR2 FQGNSA. CDR3 length equals 14 residues. CDR3 protein: CASSLGVGTYEQYV. In nucleotides, the CDR3 is TGTGCCAGCAGCTTAGGGGTGGGTACTTACGAGCAGTACGTC.

This chain connects TRBV30 to TRBJ1-6; no clear D. The germline V and J ends were trimmed by 5 bases and 5 bases, with 10 bases remaining between them. Germline CDR1 reads GTSNPN; CDR2 reads SVGIG (reference sequence). The CDR3 runs to 13 residues. CDR3 protein: CAWLGGDNSPLHF. CDR3 DNA sequence: TGTGCCTGGCTGGGAGGAGATAATTCACCCCTCCACTTT.

This clonotype has only a few counts. CDR3 loop: CASSPRRAAGGGYEQYF. Written as DNA, the CDR3 is TGTGCCAGCAGCCCCCGCCGGGCAGCGGGAGGAGGCTACGAGCAGTACTTC. The J gene is TRBJ2-7, the V gene TRBV9; TRBD2 aligns across 9 bases. CDR3 length: 17 residues. Germline CDR1 and CDR2: SGDLS and YYNGEE. V lost 4 bases to trimming and J lost 3 bases; unmatched junction nucleotides: 14.

This clonotype has a single count. The chain recombines TRBV10-3 with TRBJ2-7, with 7 bases matching TRBD2. The junction had 11 bases not matched to a gene; V was cut back by 0 bases and J by 9 bases. CDR1 ENHRY and CDR2 SYGVKD come from the germline V gene. The CDR3 runs 15 residues. The DNA of the CDR3 is TGTGCCATCAGTGAGTCAGGAGGACTAGTCTCCCCGCAGTACGTC. Its protein is CAISESGGLVSPQYV.

This clonotype was counted a few times. The V gene is TRBV11-2, the J gene TRBJ2-2; 12 positions agree with TRBD2. The CDR3 consists of 18 residues. V trimming: 1 base; J trimming: 7 bases; junction bases outside the gene matches: 10. The V gene's germline CDR1 is SGHAT and CDR2 FQNNGV. The DNA for the CDR3 is TGTGCCAGCAGCTTAGTATTTGGACTAGCGGGATCGGACGGGGAGCTGTTTTTT. This sequence encodes CASSLVFGLAGSDGELFF.

This clonotype was seen a handful of times. This rearrangement joins TRBV6-2 or TRBV6-3 to TRBJ2-7; D may match TRBD1 or TRBD2 (5 bases each). The CDR3 contains 19 residues. V gave up 5 bases and J gave up 2 bases, with 28 bases separating them. Germline CDR1 reads MNHEY; CDR2 reads SVGEGT. CDR3 DNA sequence: TGTGCCAGCAGTCAAGTTCGAGGAGGAGTTGGGGGTTTCGCCTACGAGCAGTACGTC. Translating it yields CASSQVRGGVGGFAYEQYV.